The 8 T cell receptor beta chains below come from one sample, sequenced in a study of blood T cell repertoires in COVID-19. TCRdb keeps only in-frame clones here, not all; method: immunoSEQ multiplex PCR. This sample yields under 200,000 clones, of which 65% to 85% are seen a single time; roughly 17% belongs to the top ten. The source material was peripheral blood. The origin of the receptors is a man aged 60 to 75 with active or convalescent COVID-19.

Note on this clone: Other DNA sequences in this specimen translate into the identical CDR3. The V gene is TRBV18, the J gene TRBJ2-7, with 7 bases that match TRBD1. The CDR3 has 13 residues. The V and J ends lost 3 bases and 2 bases, in that order; junction bases with no gene match: 1. The germline gives CDR1 KGHSH, CDR2 LQKENI. The DNA for the CDR3 is TGTGCCAGCTCACCCGACAGGGCCTACGAGCAGTACTTC. It codes for CASSPDRAYEQYF.

The rearrangement joins TRBV28 to TRBJ2-7, with D possibly being TRBD1 (6 bases). There are 14 residues in the CDR3. The germline gives CDR1 MDHEN, CDR2 SYDVKM. Trimming took off 7 bases at V and 5 bases at J, with 18 bases between the two ends. CDR3: CASTKSTGADEQYF. Written as DNA, the CDR3 is TGTGCCAGCACCAAATCGACAGGTGCGGACGAGCAGTACTTC.

In nucleotides, the CDR3 is TGCAGCGTTGGTTACAGGGAGATTGAGCAGTACTTC. Translation: CSVGYREIEQYF. The V gene is TRBV29-1, the J gene TRBJ2-7; possibly TRBD1 for D (6 bases). Germline CDR1 is SQVTM and CDR2 is ANQGSEA. The CDR3 consists of 12 residues. V shed 4 bases and J shed 7 bases, with 14 bases lying between them.

This clone was seen only a few times. The chain recombines TRBV7-2 with TRBJ2-5, with D possibly being TRBD1 (6 bases). Germline V gene sequence: CDR1 SGHTA, CDR2 FQGNSA. V lost 5 bases, J lost 2 bases, and 9 bases lay in between. The CDR3 extends over 13 amino acids. The CDR3 bases are TGTGCCAGCAGCGCGGACAGACAAGAGACCCAGTACTTC. Residues: CASSADRQETQYF.

The chain carries TRBV28 and TRBJ2-1; D is possibly TRBD2 (5 bases). Trimming shortened V by 6 bases and J by 14 bases, and 23 bases separated the two germline ends. This CDR3 is 14 amino acids long. Germline V gene data show CDR1 as MDHEN and CDR2 as SYDVKM. The CDR3 DNA is TGTGCCAGCAGCCTAGAGGGATACGCCGATTCCGAGTTCTTC. It yields the protein CASSLEGYADSEFF.

The gene calls are TRBV5-6 and TRBJ2-1; TRBD2 agrees at 8 bases. The CDR3 sequence is 19 residues long. J gave up 8 bases and V 0 bases, and 19 bases lay outside the gene matches. Germline V gene data show CDR1 as SGHDT and CDR2 as YYEEEE. In DNA form, the CDR3 reads TGTGCCAGCAGCTTGGGCCCCCCGGGGGGGGCGCAAATCGTCTATGAGCAGTTCTTC. Its translation is CASSLGPPGGAQIVYEQFF.

In nucleotides, the CDR3 is TGTGCCAGCAGTTTCGACCCTAGAGGAAACACCATATATTTT. It is translated as CASSFDPRGNTIYF. V and J are TRBV7-6 and TRBJ1-3; no reliable D call. The germline V and J ends were trimmed by 6 bases and 4 bases, with 13 bases remaining between them. The CDR3 length is 14 residues. The germline CDR1 and CDR2 sequences are SGHVS and FNYEAQ.

The CDR3 is CAIGAGLGQGYGYTF. The CDR3 bases are TGTGCCATCGGAGCTGGCTTAGGACAGGGCTATGGCTACACCTTC. The V call is TRBV10-3, the J call TRBJ1-2; TRBD1 matches 8 bases. CDR1 and CDR2 (germline): ENHRY, SYGVKD. J was trimmed by 4 bases and V by 8 bases; bases with no gene match: 12. The length of the CDR3 is 15 residues.